The 26 T cell receptor beta chains in this list originate from one sample, sequenced in a study of blood T cell repertoires in COVID-19 (dated by TCRdb to 2020 to 2021). The protocol used for the library was the immunoSEQ multiplex PCR assay. The source is immuneACCESS, and TCRdb retained only in-frame sequences with V and J called. Part of the clones is not carried over; for the studies checked, unresolved V genes explain less than half of this, and the remainder is unexplained. This sample gives 110,000 to 150,000 clones in total; 75% to 85% of them show up just once. The top ten hold less than 3% of the sample. What was sequenced was peripheral blood. These receptors all come from a man in his fifties with acute or convalescent COVID-19.

V gene TRBV28 combines with J gene TRBJ2-1; weak D call: TRBD2 (6 bases). V dropped 3 bases and J dropped 6 bases, with 9 bases sitting between them. The CDR3 runs to 13 residues. Germline CDR1 reads MDHEN; CDR2 reads SYDVKM. CDR3 in amino acids: CASSLEGLNEQFF. CDR3 nucleotide sequence: TGTGCCAGCAGTTTGGAGGGGCTCAATGAGCAGTTCTTC. The variable domain in full, with the rest retrieved from reference TRBV28 and TRBJ2-1, is DVKVTQSSRYLVKRTGEKVFLECVQDMDHENMFWYRQDPGLGLRLIYFSYDVKMKEKGDIPEGYSVSREKKERFSLILESASTNQTSMYLCASSLEGLNEQFFGPGTRLTVL.

This clone was recorded once. V and J are TRBV5-4 and TRBJ2-7; TRBD1 matches 9 bases. After removal of 3 bases from V and 3 bases from J, the junction contained 4 bases not matched to a gene. CDR1 is SGHNT, CDR2 YYREEE, per germline (reference sequence). This CDR3 has 14 residues. This CDR3 is CASSSGQGFYEQYF. In DNA, the CDR3 is TGTGCCAGCAGCTCGGGACAGGGTTTCTACGAGCAGTACTTC.

The gene calls are TRBV10-1 and TRBJ1-2; weak D call: TRBD1 (6 bases). Germline V CDR1 and CDR2: WNHNN, SYGVQD (reference sequence). CDR3 length: 12 residues. V lost 4 bases and J lost 8, with 11 bases in between. CDR3 nucleotides: TGCGCCAGCAGTGGTTCGACAGGAGGCTACACCTTC. Protein sequence: CASSGSTGGYTF.

As concerns this clone: Compared with germline, one end of the junction differs, possibly owing to a read error. J is TRBJ2-1 and V is TRBV2, with TRBD1 as a possible D gene (6 bases). This CDR3 is built from 16 residues. Germline V gene sequence: CDR1 SNHLY, CDR2 FYNNEI. The CDR3 DNA reads as TGTGCCAGCAGGGAAGGACAGTTTAGCTCCTACAATGAGCAGTTCTTC. This codes for CASREGQFSSYNEQFF.

This clone was counted a single time. The rearrangement joins TRBV6-1 to TRBJ1-2, with a tentative D call TRBD1 (5 bases). The length of the CDR3 is 14 residues. Germline V gives CDR1 MNHNS, CDR2 SASEGT. V gave up 2 bases and J gave up 2 bases, with 9 bases separating them. CDR3 in DNA: TGTGCCAGCAGTGAAAGTAACAGGAACTATGGCTACACCTTC. It codes for CASSESNRNYGYTF.

The chain combines TRBV18 with TRBJ2-1, with 7 bases aligning to TRBD1. V was pared by 2 bases and J by 7 bases, with 11 bases of the junction left unmatched. CDR3 size: 16 residues. The germline gives CDR1 KGHSH, CDR2 LQKENI. CDR3 nucleotides: TGTGCCAGCTCACCAAACATGTTTGACAGGGAAAATGAGCAGTTCTTC. Translation gives CASSPNMFDRENEQFF.

The CDR3 DNA follows: TGCGCCAGCAGCTTGGGAGAGAGAAACAATGAGCAGTTCTTC. It specifies CASSLGERNNEQFF. The chain links TRBV5-1 to TRBJ2-1, with unresolved D. Germline V lookup: CDR1 SGHRS, CDR2 YFSETQ. The CDR3 loop spans 14 amino acids. The V and J ends lost 0 bases and 5 bases respectively, with 9 bases between them.

The chain has TRBV28 and TRBJ1-1; D gene ambiguous. The V gene's germline CDR1 is MDHEN and CDR2 SYDVKM. V was trimmed by 6 bases and J by 5 bases, leaving 10 bases between them. This CDR3 region has 12 residues. CDR3 in amino acids: CASRNEGTEAFF. The DNA for the CDR3 is TGTGCCAGCAGGAACGAGGGTACTGAAGCTTTCTTT.

This chain joins TRBV4-1 and TRBJ2-1, with a weak D call TRBD1 (6 bases). This CDR3 is built from 18 residues. V was clipped by 1 base and J by 0 bases, with 16 bases between them. The germline V gene has CDR1 MGHRA and CDR2 YSYEKL. CDR3 DNA: TGCGCCAGCAGCCAAGTCGGGTTAAGGGGGAGCTCCTACAATGAGCAGTTCTTC. Translated, it gives CASSQVGLRGSSYNEQFF.

The rearrangement links TRBV4-2 to TRBJ1-5, with D possibly being TRBD1 (6 bases). This CDR3 is built from 18 residues. Germline CDR1 is LGHNA and CDR2 is YNFKEQ. Trimming stripped 0 bases from V and 7 bases from J, with 22 bases between. The CDR3 region has the DNA TGTGCCAGCAGCCAAGACGTCGGGGGGCCAGGGGCAGCACAGCCCCAGCATTTT. It is translated as CASSQDVGGPGAAQPQHF.

The chain has TRBV28 and TRBJ2-1, with 9 nucleotides matching TRBD2. CDR3 length: 14 residues. Germline V lookup: CDR1 MDHEN, CDR2 SYDVKM. Trimming took 3 bases from V and 7 from J; bases not matched to a gene: 4. In DNA form, the CDR3 reads TGTGCCAGCAGTTTGTGGCTAGCGGGAAATGAGCAGTTCTTC. It encodes CASSLWLAGNEQFF. Filled out from reference TRBV28 and TRBJ2-1, the complete variable domain reads DVKVTQSSRYLVKRTGEKVFLECVQDMDHENMFWYRQDPGLGLRLIYFSYDVKMKEKGDIPEGYSVSREKKERFSLILESASTNQTSMYLCASSLWLAGNEQFFGPGTRLTVL.

This clone was seen a few times. The chain carries TRBV6-5 and TRBJ2-7; the D gene is possibly TRBD1 (6 bases). V lost 0 bases and J 4 bases, leaving 16 bases between the germline ends. The germline gives CDR1 MNHEY, CDR2 SVGAGI. This CDR3 contains 16 residues. The CDR3 sequence: CASSYSSGHKLYEQYF. Here the CDR3 DNA reads TGTGCCAGCAGTTACTCGTCGGGACACAAACTTTACGAGCAGTACTTC.

The chain joins TRBV5-6 to TRBJ2-7, with D maybe TRBD1 (5 bases). The CDR3 is 13 amino acids. Germline values: CDR1 SGHDT, CDR2 YYEEEE. Trimming pared 4 bases from V and 4 bases from J, leaving 12 bases between. DNA for the CDR3: TGTGCCAGCAGCCAAGGAGACAGATACGAGCAGTACTTC. It yields the protein CASSQGDRYEQYF. Variable domain in full (rest from reference TRBV5-6 and TRBJ2-7): DAGVTQSPTHLIKTRGQQVTLRCSPKSGHDTVSWYQQALGQGPQFIFQYYEEEERQRGNFPDRFSGHQFPNYSSELNVNALLLGDSALYLCASSQGDRYEQYFGPGTRLTVT.

The V gene is TRBV19, the J gene TRBJ2-2, with D possibly matching TRBD2 (6 bases). The CDR3 is 16 residues long. CDR1 is LNHDA and CDR2 is SQIVND in the germline V gene (reference sequence). Trimming removed 4 bases from V and 5 bases from J, with 17 bases in between. CDR3 protein: CASSTRRDLSTGELFF. The CDR3 DNA is TGTGCCAGTAGTACCAGGAGGGACCTTTCAACCGGGGAGCTGTTTTTT.

The chain links TRBV11-2 to TRBJ2-7; 10 bases map to TRBD1. The CDR3 length is 14 residues. Losses at the gene ends were 6 bases for V and 3 bases for J; bases not matched to a gene: 5. Per the germline V gene, CDR1 is SGHAT and CDR2 is FQNNGV. CDR3 amino acids: CASRYRDRGYEQYF. CDR3 in DNA: TGTGCCAGCAGGTACCGGGACAGGGGCTACGAGCAGTACTTC. Supplemented by reference TRBV11-2 and TRBJ2-7, the full variable domain reads EAGVAQSPRYKIIEKRQSVAFWCNPISGHATLYWYQQILGQGPKLLIQFQNNGVVDDSQLPKDRFSAERLKGVDSTLKIQPAKLEDSAVYLCASRYRDRGYEQYFGPGTRLTVT.

J is TRBJ2-3 and V is TRBV14; 11 nucleotides line up with TRBD2. The CDR3 is made up of 17 amino acids. Per germline, CDR1 SGHDN and CDR2 FVKESK. Trimming at V came to 1 base and at J to 7 bases, leaving 10 bases not matched to a gene. The CDR3 DNA reads TGTGCCAGCAGCCAAGGGAAACTAGCGGGAGATCAGAATACGCAGTATTTT. It translates to CASSQGKLAGDQNTQYF.

CDR3 nucleotides: TGTGCCACCAGTCGGGGGAATGAGCAGTTCTTC. Its protein is CATSRGNEQFF. The chain has TRBV15 and TRBJ2-1, with D perhaps matching TRBD2 (6 bases). Trimming stripped 6 bases from V and 7 bases from J, with 7 bases between. Germline lookup yields CDR1 LNHNV and CDR2 YYDKDF (reference sequence). This CDR3 contains 11 residues.

The gene calls are TRBV28 and TRBJ1-5, with TRBD1 matching over 11 bases. This CDR3 contains 17 residues. CDR1 and CDR2 (germline): MDHEN, SYDVKM. V dropped 5 bases and J dropped 5; count of bases not matched to a gene: 11. CDR3 region: CASSRSGTGGWDQPQHF. CDR3 bases: TGTGCCAGCAGTCGATCGGGGACAGGGGGATGGGATCAGCCCCAGCATTTT.

For the CDR3, the DNA is TGTGCCACCAGCACTATGGGGGCTAGCGGGAGTGGGTACGAGCAGTACTTC. Its translation: CATSTMGASGSGYEQYF. The chain links TRBV15 to TRBJ2-7, with 10 bases fitting TRBD2. This CDR3 has 17 residues. Germline CDR1 is LNHNV and CDR2 is YYDKDF (reference sequence). The ends lost 4 bases at V and 4 bases at J; junction bases unmatched: 13. Using reference TRBV15 and TRBJ2-7 for the parts outside the CDR3, the full variable domain is DAMVIQNPRYQVTQFGKPVTLSCSQTLNHNVMYWYQQKSSQAPKLLFHYYDKDFNNEADTPDNFQSRRPNTSFCFLDIRSPGLGDTAMYLCATSTMGASGSGYEQYFGPGTRLTVT.

The chain joins TRBV9 to TRBJ1-6; 8 positions match TRBD1. Germline V gives CDR1 SGDLS, CDR2 YYNGEE. This CDR3 contains 18 residues. The junction had 9 bases not matched to a gene; V was cut back by 4 bases and J by 0 bases. This chain's CDR3 is CASSPSGQESSYNSPLHF. Written as DNA, the CDR3 is TGTGCCAGCAGCCCCTCGGGACAGGAAAGCTCCTATAATTCACCCCTCCACTTT. Supplemented by reference TRBV9 and TRBJ1-6, the full variable domain reads DSGVTQTPKHLITATGQRVTLRCSPRSGDLSVYWYQQSLDQGLQFLIQYYNGEERAKGNILERFSAQQFPDLHSELNLSSLELGDSALYFCASSPSGQESSYNSPLHFGNGTRLTVT.

J is TRBJ1-2 and V is TRBV6-5; D gene unclear. V lost 8 bases and J lost 5, with 15 bases in between. From germline, CDR1 is MNHEY and CDR2 SVGAGI. The CDR3 extends over 13 amino acids. CDR3 in DNA: TGTGCCAGCGCTGTTGGGTCGGGGTATGGCTACACCTTC. Protein sequence: CASAVGSGYGYTF.

The gene calls are TRBV11-2 and TRBJ2-5; 8 bases map to TRBD1. Germline-derived CDR1 and CDR2 are SGHAT and FQNNGV. After removal of 4 bases from V and 1 base from J, the junction contained 8 bases not matched to a gene. CDR3 length equals 16 residues. CDR3 sequence: CASSWRGQAVQETQYF. The DNA of the CDR3 is TGTGCCAGCAGCTGGAGGGGACAGGCCGTCCAAGAGACCCAGTACTTC.

This chain uses TRBV24-1 with TRBJ1-4; the D is unclear. Trimming pared 2 bases from V and 8 bases from J, leaving 8 bases between. The CDR3 length is 13 residues. The germline CDR1 and CDR2 sequences are KGHDR and SFDVKD. CDR3 sequence reads: CATSDSVREKLFF. The DNA for the CDR3 is TGTGCCACCAGTGATTCTGTACGGGAAAAACTGTTTTTT.

The chain is built from TRBV4-2 and TRBJ2-7, with 10 nucleotides matching TRBD2. Germline V gives CDR1 LGHNA, CDR2 YNFKEQ. This CDR3 region has 15 residues. The trim removed 2 bases at V and 3 bases at J, leaving 4 bases unmatched. CDR3 residues: CASSQTSGMNYEQYF. CDR3 sequence (DNA): TGTGCCAGCAGCCAAACTAGCGGGATGAACTACGAGCAGTACTTC.

This clone was seen repeatedly, ten times or more. The V and J genes are TRBV11-1 and TRBJ1-4; D gene unclear. The V end lost 5 bases, the J end lost 3 bases, and 16 bases lay between the germline ends. Germline values: CDR1 SGHAT, CDR2 FQDESV (reference sequence). The CDR3 is 16 amino acids. The CDR3 reads CASSRRRIGANEKLFF. In DNA, the CDR3 is TGTGCCAGCAGCCGTCGGAGGATCGGAGCTAATGAAAAACTGTTTTTT. The whole variable domain, filled in from reference TRBV11-1 and TRBJ1-4, reads EAEVAQSPRYKITEKSQAVAFWCDPISGHATLYWYRQILGQGPELLVQFQDESVVDDSQLPKDRFSAERLKGVDSTLKIQPAELGDSAMYLCASSRRRIGANEKLFFGSGTQLSVL.

The rearrangement joins TRBV19 to TRBJ2-2, with a tentative D call TRBD2 (6 bases). From germline, CDR1 is LNHDA and CDR2 SQIVND (reference sequence). This CDR3 spans 14 amino acids. The ends were cut back, 1 base at V and 7 bases at J, with 10 bases in the middle. The CDR3 sequence: CASSIAQGGGELFF. The CDR3 coding sequence is TGTGCCAGTAGTATAGCGCAGGGAGGCGGGGAGCTGTTTTTT.